The 10 T cell receptor beta chains below all came from one sample that was sequenced in a study of OX40 agonist ivuxolimab in advanced cancers. The protocol was immunoSEQ multiplex PCR, while the TCRdb copy is restricted to in-frame clones and leaves out a portion. The sample holds some 57,000 clones; roughly 86% are singletons and the top ten take 0.95% to 1.5%. The specimen comprised CD4+ or CD8+ T cells sorted from blood, sampled in a trial of the OX40 agonist ivuxolimab. These receptors came from an adult with an advanced solid tumor such as melanoma, head and neck, liver or kidney cancer.

V usage is TRBV6-1 and J usage is TRBJ1-1; 10 nucleotides match TRBD1. Unmatched junction bases numbered 2, after V lost 6 bases and J lost 1 base. The germline CDR1 and CDR2 sequences are MNHNS and SASEGT. The CDR3 covers 14 residues. CDR3 DNA sequence: TGTGCCAGCAGGGGGACAGGGGAGAACACTGAAGCTTTCTTT. Translation gives CASRGTGENTEAFF.

The chain has TRBV9 and TRBJ2-7; D is perhaps TRBD2 (6 bases). Per germline, CDR1 SGDLS and CDR2 YYNGEE. The V gene lost 0 bases and the J gene lost 2 bases, with 9 bases spanning the gap. This CDR3 is 14 amino acids long. The CDR3 region is CASSVGRDPYEQYF. CDR3 bases: TGTGCCAGCAGCGTAGGGCGGGATCCCTACGAGCAGTACTTC.

The V gene is TRBV13, the J gene TRBJ2-3; 11 nucleotides agree with TRBD2. Trimming at V came to 5 bases and at J to 0 bases, leaving 16 bases not matched to a gene. Looked up from germline, CDR1 is PRHDT and CDR2 is FYEKMQ (reference sequence). The CDR3 length is 20 residues. The CDR3 nucleotides are TGTGCCAGCAGCCTAGAAGATAGACTAGCGGGATTGTTAAGCACAGATACGCAGTATTTT. Protein sequence: CASSLEDRLAGLLSTDTQYF.

The chain links TRBV4-1 to TRBJ2-2; a possible D gene is TRBD2 (6 bases). Germline V gives CDR1 MGHRA, CDR2 YSYEKL. The CDR3 loop spans 14 amino acids. V was cut by 1 base and J by 6 bases, with 9 bases left in between. DNA of the CDR3: TGCGCCAGCAGCCAAGGACTAGTTCCCGGGGAGCTGTTTTTT. Protein sequence: CASSQGLVPGELFF.

The chain links TRBV15 to TRBJ2-5; D may be TRBD1 or TRBD2 (5 bases each). Trimming pared 3 bases from V and 4 bases from J, leaving 6 bases between. The CDR3 has 12 amino acids. Germline CDR1 and CDR2: LNHNV and YYDKDF (reference sequence). The CDR3 reads CATSRRGETQYF. CDR3 nucleotide sequence: TGTGCCACCAGCAGGAGGGGAGAGACCCAGTACTTC.

The chain has TRBV6-5 and TRBJ2-1; TRBD2 might be the D (5 bases). Trimming took off 2 bases at V and 9 bases at J, with 17 bases between the two ends. Looked up from germline, CDR1 is MNHEY and CDR2 is SVGAGI. The CDR3 contains 15 residues. CDR3 DNA: TGTGCCAGCAGTTACATAGGGTCACGGAGCGGTGAGCAGTTCTTC. Protein: CASSYIGSRSGEQFF.

The V gene is TRBV9, the J gene TRBJ1-1; D not certain. Germline loops: CDR1 SGDLS, CDR2 YYNGEE. V was pared by 4 bases and J by 5 bases, with 12 bases between. This CDR3 contains 13 residues. This chain's CDR3 is CASSPTGWTEAFF. DNA of the CDR3: TGTGCCAGCAGCCCGACGGGGTGGACTGAAGCTTTCTTT.

V gene TRBV28 combines with J gene TRBJ2-7; D possibly corresponds to TRBD2 (5 bases). V was pared by 6 bases and J by 4 bases, with 19 bases between. The CDR3 is made up of 15 amino acids. The germline CDR1 and CDR2 sequences are MDHEN and SYDVKM. The CDR3 sequence: CASSPWRAPDYEQYF. The CDR3 nucleotides are TGTGCCAGCAGCCCATGGCGGGCGCCGGATTACGAGCAGTACTTC.

This chain links TRBV10-2 with TRBJ1-5; 8 bases agree with TRBD1. Trimming cost V 5 bases and J 5 bases; bases outside gene matches: 2. Germline loops: CDR1 WSHSY, CDR2 SAAADI. This CDR3 has 13 residues. The CDR3 nucleotides are TGCGCCAGCAGTTTACAGGGGGATCAGCCCCAGCATTTT. Encoded protein: CASSLQGDQPQHF.

This clone was seen a single time. The chain uses TRBV1 and TRBJ2-1; the D segment call TRBD1 is taken from the table without a DNA check. TRBV1 is deemed a pseudogene. The CDR3 sequence is 16 residues long. CDR3 nucleotide sequence: TGCACCAGCAGCCAATTACAACTAGGGGGTTCGGGTGAGCAGTTCTTC. Protein sequence: CTSSQLQLGGSGEQFF.